This section outlines one TCR beta chain sequence together with its context. The sample holds many counts of this clonotype. Its antigen target is currently unknown. There are no base qualities to consult, and no much larger clone falls within one base. This record belongs to a study of patients and donors after allogeneic stem cell transplantation (dated by TCRdb to the early 2020s). Library preparation was by RT-PCR. Sequencing was performed on a NextSeq 550. TCRdb handled the public reads itself, with Q25 trimming in fastp and clone calling in MiXCR, and kept productive beta chains. For every CDR3 protein sequence, its rows merge into one entry that carries the most common genes and DNA. Across this sample there are approximately 7,100 distinct CDR3 sequences, with approximately 10% seen only once. 40% to 60% of the sample is in the top ten clones. For CDR1 and CDR2, the germline V gene (reference sequence) lists LGHDT and YNNKEL. The CDR3 holds 17 amino acids from the cysteine to the phenylalanine. Just CDR3 DNA is preserved here, 51 bases in frame from base 1. Germline trimming: 1 base from V, 5 bases from J; junction bases outside gene matches: 10.

This sequence uses TRBV3-1 and TRBJ1-4, with 7 bases in between that match TRBD1. This receptor was obtained from a human donor who was either an allogeneic HSCT recipient or a stem cell or donor lymphocyte infusion donor (not recorded which). It is not recorded whose cells these are; they may come from a transplant donor. Sequences were obtained from blood, either unsorted or a sorted T cell fraction (not recorded which). CDR3 sequence: CASSQVVGGTVNEKLFF. The nucleotide sequence reads TGTGCCAGCAGCCAAGTCGTCGGTGGGACAGTGAATGAAAAACTGTTTTTT.